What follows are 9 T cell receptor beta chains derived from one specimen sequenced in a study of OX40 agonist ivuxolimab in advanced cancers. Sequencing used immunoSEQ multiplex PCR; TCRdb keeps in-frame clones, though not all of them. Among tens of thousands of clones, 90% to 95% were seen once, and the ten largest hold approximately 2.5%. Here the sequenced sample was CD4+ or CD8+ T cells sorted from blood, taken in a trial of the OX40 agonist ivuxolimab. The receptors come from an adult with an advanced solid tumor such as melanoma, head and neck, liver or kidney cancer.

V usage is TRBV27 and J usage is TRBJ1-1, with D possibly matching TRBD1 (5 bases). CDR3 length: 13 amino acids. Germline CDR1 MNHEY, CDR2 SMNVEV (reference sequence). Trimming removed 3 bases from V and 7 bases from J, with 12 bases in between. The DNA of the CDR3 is TGTGCCAGCAGTTTTGGCCAGGGCTTTGAAGCTTTCTTT. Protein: CASSFGQGFEAFF.

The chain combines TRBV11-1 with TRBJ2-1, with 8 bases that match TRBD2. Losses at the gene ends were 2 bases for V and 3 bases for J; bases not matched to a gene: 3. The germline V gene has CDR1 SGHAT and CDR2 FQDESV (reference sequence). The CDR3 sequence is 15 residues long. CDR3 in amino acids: CASSLNREGYNEQFF. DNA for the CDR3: TGTGCCAGCAGCTTAAACCGGGAGGGCTACAATGAGCAGTTCTTC.

The CDR3 is CASSLTGGPLNTEAFF. The CDR3 DNA reads as TGTGCCAGCAGCCTCACCGGGGGACCCTTGAACACTGAAGCTTTCTTT. This rearrangement joins TRBV28 to TRBJ1-1, with D possibly matching TRBD1 (5 bases). Per germline, CDR1 MDHEN and CDR2 SYDVKM. The CDR3 sequence is 16 residues long. V lost 6 bases to trimming and J lost 0 bases, with 17 bases between them.

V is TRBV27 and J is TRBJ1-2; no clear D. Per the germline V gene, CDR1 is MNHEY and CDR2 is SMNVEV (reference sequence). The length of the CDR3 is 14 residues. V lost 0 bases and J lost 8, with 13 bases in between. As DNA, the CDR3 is TGTGCCAGCAGTTTATCGGCCGGGCCAATGGGCTACACCTTC. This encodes CASSLSAGPMGYTF.

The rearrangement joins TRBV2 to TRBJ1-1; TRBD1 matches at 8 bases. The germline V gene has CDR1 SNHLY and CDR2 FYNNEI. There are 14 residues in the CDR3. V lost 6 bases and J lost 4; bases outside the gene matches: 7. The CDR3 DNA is TGTGCCAGCAGAGCCCAGGGGGCCGGCACTGAAGCTTTCTTT. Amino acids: CASRAQGAGTEAFF.

The CDR3 region has the DNA TGCAGCGTTGAAGACATCCGACAGGGGGACTACACCTTC. Translation: CSVEDIRQGDYTF. V usage is TRBV29-1 and J usage is TRBJ1-2, with 9 bases that match TRBD1. V lost 0 bases to trimming and J lost 10 bases; unmatched junction nucleotides: 6. The CDR3 has 13 amino acids. Germline V gives CDR1 SQVTM, CDR2 ANQGSEA.

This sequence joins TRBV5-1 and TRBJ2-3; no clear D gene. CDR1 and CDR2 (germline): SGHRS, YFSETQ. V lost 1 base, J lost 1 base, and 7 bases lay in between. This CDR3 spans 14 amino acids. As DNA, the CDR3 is TGCGCCAGCAGCTTGAGGCAGGGCACAGATACGCAGTATTTT. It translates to CASSLRQGTDTQYF.

This CDR3 reads CASSKNNEQFF. In DNA form, the CDR3 reads TGTGCCAGCAGTAAAAACAATGAGCAGTTCTTC. The chain combines TRBV9 with TRBJ2-1; D is ambiguous. Germline CDR1 and CDR2: SGDLS and YYNGEE. The CDR3 has 11 residues. V lost 5 bases and J 5 bases, leaving 5 bases between the germline ends.

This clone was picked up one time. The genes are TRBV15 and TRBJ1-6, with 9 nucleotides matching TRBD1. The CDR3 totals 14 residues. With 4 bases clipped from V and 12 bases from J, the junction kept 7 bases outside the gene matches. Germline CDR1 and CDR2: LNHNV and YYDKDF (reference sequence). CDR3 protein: CATSTGQGYLPLHF. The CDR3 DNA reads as TGTGCCACCAGCACAGGACAGGGGTACTTACCCCTCCACTTT.